This TCR beta chain emerged from a study of blood T cell repertoires in COVID-19. In the study overall: From T cells, B-cell-depleted T cells, or PBMCs came the material, which was cDNA or gDNA.

TCRdb's copy holds only in-frame clones and misses some; the assay was immunoSEQ multiplex PCR. The repertoire includes 180,000 or so clones, 70% to 90% of them detected once, and around 4.9% sits in the top ten. Germline trimming cut 4 bases from V and 6 bases from J; bases unmatched to any gene: 18. CDR3 length equals 18 residues. Looked up from germline, CDR1 is LNHDA and CDR2 is SQIVND (reference sequence). The rearrangement uses TRBV19 and TRBJ2-1, with 7 bases matching TRBD2. This receptor was obtained from a woman of 80 years or more with acute or convalescent COVID-19. Sequences were obtained from peripheral blood. The CDR3 DNA follows: TGTGCCAGTAGTACTCTTGCTCGATTAACTAGCGCCCTCAATGAGCAGTTCTTC. It is translated as CASSTLARLTSALNEQFF.